Below are 26 T cell receptor beta chains sequenced from a single sample in a study of blood T cell repertoires in COVID-19 (dated by TCRdb to 2020 to 2022). The library was obtained by the immunoSEQ multiplex PCR assay. As stored in TCRdb, this immuneACCESS dataset retains in-frame rearrangements with V and J assigned. A fraction of the clones does not appear; measured against another copy, unresolved V genes explain less than half of the discrepancy, and the remainder lacks a known reason. In all, the sample holds fewer than 45,000 clones, and approximately 90% of those were seen once. Jointly, the top ten make up around 14% of the sample. The sequencing input was peripheral blood. These receptors were taken from a woman aged 25 to 39 in a cohort sampled during active COVID-19.

V gene TRBV30 combines with J gene TRBJ2-7; 7 nucleotides line up with TRBD2. V shed 5 bases, J shed 3 bases, and the junction held 16 bases outside the gene matches. The CDR3 length is 16 residues. Germline CDR1 and CDR2: GTSNPN and SVGIG (reference sequence). CDR3: CAWGGARASGHYEQYF. CDR3 DNA: TGTGCCTGGGGAGGAGCTCGGGCTAGCGGCCACTACGAGCAGTACTTC.

The chain has TRBV24-1 and TRBJ2-5; D might be TRBD2 (6 bases). Per the germline V gene, CDR1 is KGHDR and CDR2 is SFDVKD. The CDR3 totals 16 residues. V lost 1 base and J 1 base, leaving 12 bases between the germline ends. In nucleotides, the CDR3 is TGTGCCACCAGTGATTTCGGGGCGGGGTCCCAAGAGACCCAGTACTTC. Translated, it gives CATSDFGAGSQETQYF.

The V and J genes are TRBV5-8 and TRBJ2-2; 11 bases match TRBD1. Looked up from germline, CDR1 is SGHTS and CDR2 is YDEGEE. This CDR3 spans 18 amino acids. With 4 bases clipped from V and 6 bases from J, the junction kept 14 bases outside the gene matches. The CDR3 sequence: CASSRFLGQGAMAGELFF. The CDR3 region has the DNA TGTGCCAGCAGCCGTTTCCTTGGACAGGGGGCGATGGCCGGGGAGCTGTTTTTT.

The chain recombines TRBV30 with TRBJ1-2; the D gene is possibly TRBD1 (6 bases). The V end was cut by 2 bases, the J end by 8 bases, with 15 bases between. The germline gives CDR1 GTSNPN, CDR2 SVGIG (reference sequence). The CDR3 spans 13 residues. For the CDR3, the DNA is TGTGCCTGGAGTAACTACAGGGAAGGCGGCTACACCTTC. As protein: CAWSNYREGGYTF.

In this sample, this clone turned up a few times. The chain combines TRBV6-5 with TRBJ2-7; 10 bases are a match to TRBD1. V was clipped by 2 bases and J by 2 bases; unmatched bases: 3. The CDR3 contains 15 residues. The germline CDR1 and CDR2 sequences are MNHEY and SVGAGI. CDR3 amino acids: CASSYRDRGTYEQYF. The DNA for the CDR3 is TGTGCCAGCAGTTACAGGGACAGGGGTACCTACGAGCAGTACTTC.

This chain links TRBV24-1 with TRBJ2-3; a possible D gene is TRBD1 (6 bases). Trimming pared 4 bases from V and 0 bases from J, leaving 16 bases between. Germline V gene data show CDR1 as KGHDR and CDR2 as SFDVKD. The CDR3 is made up of 17 amino acids. The CDR3 DNA reads TGTGCCACCAGTGACCCAATCCCGGGACAAAGCACAGATACGCAGTATTTT. Protein sequence: CATSDPIPGQSTDTQYF.

This CDR3 reads CASRKYRGPLGTQYF. CDR3 DNA sequence: TGTGCCAGCAGGAAATACAGGGGGCCGCTTGGTACGCAGTATTTT. The gene calls are TRBV28 and TRBJ2-3; TRBD1 matches at 9 bases. The germline V gene has CDR1 MDHEN and CDR2 SYDVKM. CDR3 length equals 15 residues. The trim removed 6 bases at V and 8 bases at J, leaving 12 bases unmatched.

The rearrangement joins TRBV7-9 to TRBJ2-1; the D gene is possibly TRBD2 (5 bases). This CDR3 comprises 13 residues. The germline V gene has CDR1 SEHNR and CDR2 FQNEAQ (reference sequence). The V and J ends lost 3 bases and 4 bases respectively, with 7 bases between them. The CDR3 sequence is CASSLDSYNEQFF. Here the CDR3 DNA reads TGTGCCAGCAGCTTGGACTCGTACAATGAGCAGTTCTTC. The whole variable domain, remainder taken from reference TRBV7-9 and TRBJ2-1, is DTGVSQNPRHKITKRGQNVTFRCDPISEHNRLYWYRQTLGQGPEFLTYFQNEAQLEKSRLLSDRFSAERPKGSFSTLEIQRTEQGDSAMYLCASSLDSYNEQFFGPGTRLTVL.

The chain is built from TRBV19 and TRBJ2-7; 7 bases match TRBD1. The CDR3 runs to 15 residues. Germline V CDR1 and CDR2: LNHDA, SQIVND (reference sequence). V was pared by 5 bases and J by 7 bases, with 14 bases of the junction left unmatched. The CDR3 is CASSPGTALPWEQYF. CDR3 DNA: TGTGCCAGTAGTCCCGGGACAGCTCTCCCGTGGGAGCAGTACTTC.

Only a few counts were recorded for this clone. This rearrangement joins TRBV12-5 to TRBJ1-6; 7 positions match TRBD1. This CDR3 has 18 amino acids. V lost 6 bases, J lost 8 bases, and 19 bases stayed unmatched. Germline V lookup: CDR1 LGHNT, CDR2 FRNRAP. CDR3 in DNA: TGTGCTAGTGGCCAGGCAGACAGGGACTTCTATATATATTCACCCCTCCACTTT. Its protein is CASGQADRDFYIYSPLHF.

This chain joins TRBV6-2 or TRBV6-3 and TRBJ2-7, with 10 bases identical to TRBD1. The junction had 5 bases not matched to a gene; V was cut back by 6 bases and J by 3 bases. Germline values: CDR1 MNHEY, CDR2 SVGEGT. The length of the CDR3 is 14 residues. CDR3 in amino acids: CASSPRTGGYEQYF. The CDR3 DNA is TGTGCCAGCAGCCCGAGGACAGGGGGCTACGAGCAGTACTTC.

V and J are TRBV9 and TRBJ1-2, with 7 bases aligning to TRBD1. The V and J ends lost 4 bases and 8 bases, in that order; junction bases with no gene match: 14. The CDR3 contains 15 residues. Germline CDR1 and CDR2: SGDLS and YYNGEE. The CDR3 reads CASSLQTGSLLGYTF. The CDR3 DNA reads TGTGCCAGCAGCCTGCAGACAGGGAGCCTGCTCGGCTACACCTTC.

The V and J genes are TRBV11-3 and TRBJ2-1; tentatively, D is TRBD1 (5 bases). The CDR3 runs to 15 residues. Trimming shortened V by 5 bases and J by 8 bases, and 19 bases separated the two germline ends. Germline V gene data show CDR1 as SGHNT and CDR2 as YENEEA. In DNA, the CDR3 is TGTGCCAGCAGCCGAAGTGCCAGGGTGTATGATGAGCAGTTCTTC. Translation gives CASSRSARVYDEQFF.

This chain uses TRBV28 with TRBJ2-5, with D maybe TRBD1 (6 bases). This CDR3 is built from 14 residues. V gave up 5 bases and J gave up 2 bases, with 12 bases separating them. Per germline, CDR1 MDHEN and CDR2 SYDVKM. The CDR3 loop reads CASSPWTAQETQYF. CDR3 nucleotides: TGTGCCAGCAGTCCATGGACAGCACAAGAGACCCAGTACTTC.

The J gene is TRBJ1-4, the V gene TRBV19, with unresolved D. V lost 3 bases and J 4 bases, leaving 9 bases between the germline ends. Germline-derived CDR1 and CDR2 are LNHDA and SQIVND (reference sequence). This CDR3 contains 14 residues. CDR3 DNA: TGTGCCAGTAGTATGAGGCTACATAATGAAAAACTGTTTTTT. Translating gives CASSMRLHNEKLFF.

The chain is built from TRBV28 and TRBJ2-7, with a weak D call TRBD2 (6 bases). The length of the CDR3 is 12 residues. V lost 7 bases and J lost 5, with 12 bases in between. Germline V lookup: CDR1 MDHEN, CDR2 SYDVKM. CDR3: CASNQGGDEQYF. CDR3 nucleotides: TGTGCCAGCAACCAGGGAGGTGACGAGCAGTACTTC.

V is TRBV9 and J is TRBJ2-2; 13 nucleotides agree with TRBD2. The CDR3 runs 16 residues. Losses at the gene ends were 6 bases for V and 8 bases for J; bases not matched to a gene: 10. Germline CDR1 reads SGDLS; CDR2 reads YYNGEE. The CDR3 loop reads CASTPYILAGGGELFF. The CDR3 nucleotides read TGTGCCAGCACCCCCTATATACTAGCGGGAGGGGGGGAGCTGTTTTTT.

The genes are TRBV4-2 and TRBJ2-5; D is undetermined. CDR1 is LGHNA and CDR2 is YNFKEQ in the germline V gene. Deletions cut 0 bases from V and 9 bases from J, with 8 bases between. This CDR3 spans 12 amino acids. DNA for the CDR3: TGTGCCAGCAGCCAAGATAGTATGGCCCAGTACTTC. The encoded protein is CASSQDSMAQYF.

This clone was picked up one time. The chain couples TRBV12-3 or TRBV12-4 to TRBJ1-1; a possible D gene is TRBD1 (6 bases). V was clipped by 5 bases and J by 8 bases, with 6 bases between them. The CDR3 sequence is 10 residues long. The CDR3 sequence is CASSGTEAFF. The CDR3 DNA reads TGTGCCAGCAGTGGGACAGAAGCTTTCTTT.

The chain recombines TRBV6-4 with TRBJ2-7; D might be TRBD1 (5 bases). The CDR3 length is 16 residues. Per germline, CDR1 MRHNA and CDR2 SNTAGT. V lost 4 bases and J lost 5, with 21 bases in between. This CDR3 reads CASSAWFQGPFHEQYF. CDR3 coding DNA: TGTGCCAGCAGTGCTTGGTTTCAGGGCCCCTTCCACGAGCAGTACTTC.

The gene calls are TRBV10-1 and TRBJ2-5; 9 nucleotides line up with TRBD2. V lost 7 bases to trimming and J lost 6 bases; unmatched junction nucleotides: 18. The germline V gene encodes CDR1 WNHNN and CDR2 SYGVQD (reference sequence). This CDR3 has 17 amino acids. CDR3 coding DNA: TGCGCCAGCAACCCTTGGGGGACTAGCTCCTCCGTGAAGACCCAGTACTTC. Translation: CASNPWGTSSSVKTQYF.

V gene TRBV3-1 (or the pseudogene TRBV3-2) combines with J gene TRBJ2-1; 8 bases are a match to TRBD2. This CDR3 has 15 amino acids. The germline CDR1 and CDR2 sequences are LGHDT and YNNKEL (reference sequence). V lost 0 bases, J lost 6 bases, and 4 bases stayed unmatched. This chain's CDR3 is CASSQDHGGGNEQFF. CDR3 bases: TGTGCCAGCAGCCAAGATCACGGGGGGGGCAATGAGCAGTTCTTC.

V usage is TRBV6-6 and J usage is TRBJ2-7; maybe TRBD2 (6 bases). Germline assignment: CDR1 MNHNY and CDR2 SVGAGI (reference sequence). V gave up 6 bases and J gave up 0 bases, with 6 bases separating them. The CDR3 spans 12 residues. This CDR3 reads CASRDYSYEQYF. The CDR3 nucleotides are TGTGCCAGCAGGGACTACTCCTACGAGCAGTACTTC.

CDR3 region: CASSISFSTENQPQHF. CDR3 nucleotides: TGTGCCAGTAGTATATCCTTTTCGACAGAGAATCAGCCCCAGCATTTT. The gene calls are TRBV19 and TRBJ1-5, with a possible D match to TRBD1 (5 bases). V dropped 2 bases and J dropped 4 bases, with 15 bases sitting between them. CDR1 and CDR2 (germline): LNHDA, SQIVND (reference sequence). The CDR3 runs 16 residues. Complete variable domain (other parts from reference TRBV19 and TRBJ1-5): DGGITQSPKYLFRKEGQNVTLSCEQNLNHDAMYWYRQDPGQGLRLIYYSQIVNDFQKGDIAEGYSVSREKKESFPLTVTSAQKNPTAFYLCASSISFSTENQPQHFGDGTRLSIL.

The CDR3 nucleotides read TGTGCCACCAGCAGAGAGCGGGCCAGCGGGACGTCCTACGAGCAGTACTTC. Its protein product is CATSRERASGTSYEQYF. This rearrangement joins TRBV15 to TRBJ2-7; 7 bases are shared with TRBD2. Germline V gene lookup returns CDR1 LNHNV and CDR2 YYDKDF (reference sequence). This CDR3 comprises 17 residues. V was pared by 0 bases and J by 1 base, with 9 bases of the junction left unmatched.

This clone was recorded a few times. V gene TRBV6-1 combines with J gene TRBJ1-3; D ambiguous. Germline CDR1 and CDR2: MNHNS and SASEGT. The CDR3 runs 15 residues. V was pared by 0 bases and J by 3 bases, with 9 bases between. Here the CDR3 DNA reads TGTGCCAGCAGTGAAGCGACGGGTGGTGGAAACACCATATATTTT. This gives the protein CASSEATGGGNTIYF.